This record looks at one T cell receptor beta chain sequence and its context. Its antigen is unknown. The protocol was immunoSEQ multiplex PCR, while the TCRdb copy is restricted to in-frame clones and leaves out a portion. The sample contains around 85,000 clones, around 89% of which appear only once. The data were obtained in a study of identifying expanded T cells in peripheral blood. Study results and caveats: Technical replicates showed roughly 1.2 changed clones; around two weeks 15 to 20; four weeks 19.

V shed 8 bases and J 0 bases; nucleotides not matched to a gene: 3. This CDR3 is built from 14 residues. Germline V gene lookup returns CDR1 MNHNY and CDR2 SVGAGI (reference sequence). The TCR sequence derives from a person aged 18 to 75 in good health. The chain uses TRBV6-6 and TRBJ2-2; 7 positions match TRBD2. Material: blood. The CDR3 loop is CASSAGANTGELFF. The CDR3 nucleotides are TGTGCCAGCTCTGCGGGGGCGAACACCGGGGAGCTGTTTTTT.